This TCR beta chain was sequenced in a study of T cells in Graves' hyperthyroidism and ophthalmopathy. The junction had 3 bases not matched to a gene; V was cut back by 1 base and J by 7 bases. Germline CDR1 GTSNPN, CDR2 SVGIG (reference sequence). CDR3 size: 12 residues. TCR beta CDR3 regions were amplified from RNA. The TCR CDR3 first-round RT-PCR relied on the HTBI primer set. TCRdb recomputed calls from the multiplex PCR reads with MiXCR, one row per CDR3 protein. This sample carries about 290,000 distinct CDR3 sequences, roughly 13% of them seen once, and the ten largest clones take more than 7.5%. This clonotype was counted at least ten times.

The sequencing input was blood. The sequence came from a woman aged 25 to 39 with Graves' hyperthyroidism that later progressed to Graves' ophthalmopathy. The chain uses TRBV30 and TRBJ1-2; 7 bases are shared with TRBD1. In nucleotides, the CDR3 is TGTGCCTGGAGTGCGGGACAGCTTGGCTACACCTTC. This codes for CAWSAGQLGYTF.